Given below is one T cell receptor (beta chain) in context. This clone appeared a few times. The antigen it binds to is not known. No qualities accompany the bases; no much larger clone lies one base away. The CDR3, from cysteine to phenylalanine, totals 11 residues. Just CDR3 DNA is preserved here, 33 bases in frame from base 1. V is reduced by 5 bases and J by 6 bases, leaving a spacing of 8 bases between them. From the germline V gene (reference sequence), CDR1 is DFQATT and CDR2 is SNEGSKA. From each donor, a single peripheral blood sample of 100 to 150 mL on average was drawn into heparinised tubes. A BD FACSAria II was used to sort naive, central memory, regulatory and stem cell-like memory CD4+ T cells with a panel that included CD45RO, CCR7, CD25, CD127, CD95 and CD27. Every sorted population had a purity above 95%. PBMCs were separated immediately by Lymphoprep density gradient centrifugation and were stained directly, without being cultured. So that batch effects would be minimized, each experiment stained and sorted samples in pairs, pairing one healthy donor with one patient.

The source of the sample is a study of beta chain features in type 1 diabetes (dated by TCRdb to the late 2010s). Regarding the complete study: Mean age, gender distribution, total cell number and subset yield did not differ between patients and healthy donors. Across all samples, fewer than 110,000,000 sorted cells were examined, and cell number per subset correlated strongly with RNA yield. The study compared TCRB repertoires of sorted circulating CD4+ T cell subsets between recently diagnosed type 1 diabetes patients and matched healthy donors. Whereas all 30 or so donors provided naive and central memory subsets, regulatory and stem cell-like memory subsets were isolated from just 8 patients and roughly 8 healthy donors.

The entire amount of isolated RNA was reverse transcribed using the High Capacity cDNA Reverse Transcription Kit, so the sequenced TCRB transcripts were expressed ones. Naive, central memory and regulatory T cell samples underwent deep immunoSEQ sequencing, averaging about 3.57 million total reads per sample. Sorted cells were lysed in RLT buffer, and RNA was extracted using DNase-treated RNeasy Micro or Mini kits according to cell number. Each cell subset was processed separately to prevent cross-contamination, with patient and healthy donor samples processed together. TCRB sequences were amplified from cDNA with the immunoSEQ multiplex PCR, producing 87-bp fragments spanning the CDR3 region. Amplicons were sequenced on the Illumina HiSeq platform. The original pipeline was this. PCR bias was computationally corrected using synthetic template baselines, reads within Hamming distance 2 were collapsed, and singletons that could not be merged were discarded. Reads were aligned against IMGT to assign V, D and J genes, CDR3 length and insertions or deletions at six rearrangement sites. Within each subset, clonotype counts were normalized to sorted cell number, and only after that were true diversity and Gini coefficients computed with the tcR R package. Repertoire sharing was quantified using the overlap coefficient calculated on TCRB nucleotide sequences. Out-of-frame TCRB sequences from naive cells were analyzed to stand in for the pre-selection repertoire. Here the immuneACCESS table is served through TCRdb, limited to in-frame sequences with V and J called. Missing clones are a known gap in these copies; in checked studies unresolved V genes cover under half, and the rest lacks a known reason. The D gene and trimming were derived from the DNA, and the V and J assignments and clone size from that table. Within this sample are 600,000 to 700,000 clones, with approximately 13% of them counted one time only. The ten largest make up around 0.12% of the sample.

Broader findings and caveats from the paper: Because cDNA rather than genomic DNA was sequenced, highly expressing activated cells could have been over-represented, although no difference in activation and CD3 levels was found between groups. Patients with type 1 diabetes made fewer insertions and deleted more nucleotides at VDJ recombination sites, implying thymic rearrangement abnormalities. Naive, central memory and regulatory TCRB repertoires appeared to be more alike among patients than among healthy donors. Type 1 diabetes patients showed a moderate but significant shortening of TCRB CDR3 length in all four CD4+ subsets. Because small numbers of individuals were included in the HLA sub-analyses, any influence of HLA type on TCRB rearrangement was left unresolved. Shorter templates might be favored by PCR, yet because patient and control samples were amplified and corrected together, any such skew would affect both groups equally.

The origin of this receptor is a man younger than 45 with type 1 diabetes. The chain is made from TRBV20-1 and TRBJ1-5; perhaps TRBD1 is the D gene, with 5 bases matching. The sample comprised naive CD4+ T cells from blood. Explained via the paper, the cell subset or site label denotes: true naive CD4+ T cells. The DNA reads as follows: TGCAGTGCTTTGGGGGTTCAGCCCCAGCATTTT. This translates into CSALGVQPQHF.